Listed here are 24 T cell receptor beta chains from one sample, sequenced in a study of cytomegalovirus exposure and HLA in healthy donors. 13 Jbeta primers and 60 Vbeta primers were used for the PCR. TCRdb's copy holds only in-frame clones and misses some; the assay was immunoSEQ multiplex PCR. The repertoire holds approximately 91,000 clones, with roughly 67% as singletons. Sequencing was performed on PBMCs. These TCRs come from a human donor in good health.

The rearrangement links TRBV29-1 to TRBJ1-2, with no clear D. CDR1 is SQVTM and CDR2 is ANQGSEA in the germline V gene. V was clipped by 5 bases and J by 3 bases, with 25 bases between them. This CDR3 contains 17 residues. The chain's CDR3 is CSVSTSVTTPPYYGYTF. The CDR3 DNA reads TGCAGCGTTTCAACGTCGGTAACTACACCCCCCTACTATGGCTACACCTTC.

The chain combines TRBV7-2 with TRBJ1-5; D is unclear. Per germline, CDR1 SGHTA and CDR2 FQGNSA. The CDR3 runs 17 residues. Trimming removed 3 bases from V and 0 bases from J, with 15 bases in between. This CDR3 reads CASSLTGGQNSNQPQHF. CDR3 DNA sequence: TGTGCCAGCAGCTTGACGGGCGGGCAGAATAGCAATCAGCCCCAGCATTTT.

The V call is TRBV27, the J call TRBJ1-2, with TRBD1 matching over 8 bases. Germline CDR1 reads MNHEY; CDR2 reads SMNVEV (reference sequence). This CDR3 spans 15 amino acids. Trimming cost V 6 bases and J 4 bases; bases outside gene matches: 10. CDR3 amino acids: CASRRTGGVTYGYTF. DNA for the CDR3: TGTGCCAGCAGGAGAACAGGGGGAGTTACCTATGGCTACACCTTC.

V gene TRBV18 combines with J gene TRBJ2-2, with D possibly matching TRBD1 (5 bases). The CDR3 totals 15 residues. Germline V gene sequence: CDR1 KGHSH, CDR2 LQKENI. The V and J ends lost 1 base and 0 bases respectively, with 6 bases between them. CDR3 sequence: CASSPLTANTGELFF. CDR3 coding DNA: TGTGCCAGCTCACCACTGACAGCGAACACCGGGGAGCTGTTTTTT.

This sequence joins TRBV30 and TRBJ1-1, with 9 bases matching TRBD1. The germline CDR1 and CDR2 sequences are GTSNPN and SVGIG (reference sequence). This CDR3 region has 12 residues. The J segment lost 2 bases and the V segment lost 7 bases, leaving 2 bases of the junction unmatched. CDR3 coding DNA: TGTGCCTTGGACAGGGGAAACACTGAAGCTTTCTTT. Translated, it gives CALDRGNTEAFF.

The chain employs TRBV18 and TRBJ2-3; D may be TRBD1 (6 bases). CDR1 and CDR2 from the germline V gene are KGHSH and LQKENI. V was pared by 3 bases and J by 9 bases, with 19 bases between. The CDR3 has 15 amino acids. This CDR3 is CASSPVRIKGETQYF. The CDR3 nucleotides read TGTGCCAGCTCACCCGTTAGGATAAAGGGGGAGACGCAGTATTTT.

The chain recombines TRBV18 with TRBJ2-5; D possibly corresponds to TRBD1 (5 bases). The DNA end is a closer match to TRBJ2-7, so the J assignment may be wrong. The CDR3 runs 14 residues. Germline CDR1 reads KGHSH; CDR2 reads LQKENI. This CDR3 is CASSPRQPSYEQYF. In nucleotides, the CDR3 is TGTGCCAGCTCCCCTAGACAGCCCTCCTACGAGCAGTACTTC.

As DNA, the CDR3 is TGTGCCAGCAGCTTGGTAGCGGGCGACTTAGCGAGCGAGACCCAGTACTTC. Its translation is CASSLVAGDLASETQYF. The V call is TRBV5-6, the J call TRBJ2-5; 7 bases are shared with TRBD2. Trimming took 0 bases from V and 5 from J; bases not matched to a gene: 13. In germline, CDR1 is SGHDT, CDR2 YYEEEE. The CDR3 covers 17 residues.

The chain combines TRBV7-3 with TRBJ2-3; weak D call: TRBD2 (6 bases). The CDR3 runs 15 residues. The V end was cut by 3 bases, the J end by 1 base, with 11 bases between. Germline-derived CDR1 and CDR2 are SGHTA and FQGTGA. The CDR3 sequence is CASSFGGGRTDTQYF. The CDR3 region has the DNA TGTGCCAGCAGCTTCGGGGGTGGCCGCACAGATACGCAGTATTTT. The full variable domain, its missing parts supplied by reference TRBV7-3 and TRBJ2-3, is GAGVSQTPSNKVTEKGKYVELRCDPISGHTALYWYRQSLGQGPEFLIYFQGTGAADDSGLPNDRFFAVRPEGSVSTLKIQRTERGDSAVYLCASSFGGGRTDTQYFGPGTRLTVL.

V is TRBV25-1 and J is TRBJ2-3, with 9 bases that match TRBD1. Germline values: CDR1 MGHDK, CDR2 SYGVNS. Trimming at V came to 6 bases and at J to 0 bases, leaving 7 bases not matched to a gene. The CDR3 spans 16 residues. For the CDR3, the DNA is TGTGCCAGCAGCCGCGGGGGACAGGGTAGCACAGATACGCAGTATTTT. Protein: CASSRGGQGSTDTQYF. Together with reference TRBV25-1 and TRBJ2-3, the CDR3 gives the full variable domain: EADIYQTPRYLVIGTGKKITLECSQTMGHDKMYWYQQDPGMELHLIHYSYGVNSTEKGDLSSESTVSRIRTEHFPLTLESARPSHTSQYLCASSRGGQGSTDTQYFGPGTRLTVL.

V and J are TRBV5-4 and TRBJ1-1; no firm D call. Trimming shortened V by 5 bases and J by 2 bases, and 31 bases separated the two germline ends. Germline V CDR1 and CDR2: SGHNT, YYREEE (reference sequence). The CDR3 is 20 amino acids. This chain's CDR3 is CASSYWLFGLGRRSNTEAFF. The CDR3 bases are TGTGCCAGCAGTTATTGGCTTTTTGGACTAGGCAGGCGATCAAACACTGAAGCTTTCTTT.

The genes are TRBV10-3 and TRBJ2-5; a weak D match, TRBD2 (5 bases). V was shortened by 5 bases and J by 9 bases, with 10 bases between the two germline ends. Germline values: CDR1 ENHRY, CDR2 SYGVKD. The CDR3 contains 11 residues. CDR3: CAISYQEAQYF. The DNA for the CDR3 is TGTGCCATCAGTTATCAGGAGGCCCAGTACTTC.

The chain has TRBV7-9 and TRBJ2-7, with D tentatively TRBD2 (5 bases). The germline V gene has CDR1 SEHNR and CDR2 FQNEAQ (reference sequence). The CDR3 is made up of 12 amino acids. V shed 2 bases and J shed 4 bases, with 6 bases lying between them. The CDR3 DNA reads as TGTGCCAGCAGCTTAACGGGGTACGAGCAGTACTTC. It yields the protein CASSLTGYEQYF.

The gene calls are TRBV5-6 and TRBJ2-1; 11 nucleotides match TRBD1. Germline loops: CDR1 SGHDT, CDR2 YYEEEE. V lost 2 bases to trimming and J lost 0 bases; unmatched junction nucleotides: 10. The CDR3 loop spans 19 amino acids. The CDR3: CASSFPRTGGISSYNEQFF. CDR3 DNA sequence: TGTGCCAGCAGCTTTCCCCGGACAGGGGGCATCAGCTCCTACAATGAGCAGTTCTTC.

This clone was found once. In DNA form, the CDR3 reads TGTGCCAGCAGCTGGACTGGCCGGTACAATGAGCAGTTCTTC. Its protein is CASSWTGRYNEQFF. The rearrangement uses TRBV5-4 and TRBJ2-1; TRBD2 is a possible D gene (5 bases). The germline gives CDR1 SGHNT, CDR2 YYREEE (reference sequence). The CDR3 has 14 amino acids. V lost 3 bases and J 4 bases, leaving 11 bases between the germline ends.

Details on this clone: The same CDR3 also results from other DNA sequences found in this sample. The CDR3 spells CASSIAGTVNTEAFF. CDR3 sequence (DNA): TGTGCCAGTAGTATAGCCGGGACAGTGAACACTGAAGCTTTCTTT. The rearrangement links TRBV19 to TRBJ1-1; 7 bases map to TRBD1. The CDR3 spans 15 residues. The junction had 2 bases not matched to a gene; V was cut back by 1 base and J by 0 bases. Germline values: CDR1 LNHDA, CDR2 SQIVND (reference sequence).

This clone was counted between two and nine times. The chain is built from TRBV5-8 and TRBJ1-4; D call uncertain. With 4 bases removed from V and 5 bases from J, the gap between germline ends came to 6 bases. This CDR3 has 12 amino acids. Germline CDR1 and CDR2: SGHTS and YDEGEE. This CDR3 reads CASSRLNEKLFF. Written as DNA, the CDR3 is TGTGCCAGCAGCCGGTTAAATGAAAAACTGTTTTTT.

On this clone: Other DNA sequences of this sample code for an identical CDR3. The rearrangement links TRBV9 to TRBJ1-5; 9 bases align to TRBD1. Germline V gives CDR1 SGDLS, CDR2 YYNGEE. The CDR3 covers 16 residues. J was trimmed by 7 bases and V by 0 bases; bases with no gene match: 8. The CDR3 protein is CASSVGDRVSGQPQHF. CDR3 nucleotide sequence: TGTGCCAGCAGCGTAGGGGACAGGGTTTCGGGGCAGCCCCAGCATTTT.

The chain uses TRBV5-6 and TRBJ1-1; TRBD1 matches at 7 bases. The V segment lost 4 bases and the J segment 6 bases; nucleotides outside the gene matches: 12. The germline V gene encodes CDR1 SGHDT and CDR2 YYEEEE. CDR3 length: 15 residues. The DNA of the CDR3 is TGTGCCAGCAGCCTACGACCGGGACAGATAGCTGAAGCTTTCTTT. This encodes CASSLRPGQIAEAFF.

CDR3 amino acids: CASSFGLAGGQEQFF. Here the CDR3 DNA reads TGCGCCAGCAGCTTCGGGCTAGCGGGGGGGCAGGAGCAGTTCTTC. V usage is TRBV5-1 and J usage is TRBJ2-1, with 12 bases matching TRBD2. This CDR3 is built from 15 residues. Germline lookup yields CDR1 SGHRS and CDR2 YFSETQ. After removal of 2 bases from V and 10 bases from J, the junction contained 7 bases not matched to a gene.

This clone was detected only a few times. The gene calls are TRBV5-1 and TRBJ1-4; 7 bases are a match to TRBD1. This CDR3 has 16 residues. Germline V lookup: CDR1 SGHRS, CDR2 YFSETQ. The V gene end was trimmed by 4 bases and the J gene end by 0 bases; junction bases not matched to a gene: 6. The CDR3 DNA reads TGCGCCAGCAGCGCGGGGACAGCTTCAACTAATGAAAAACTGTTTTTT. Its protein is CASSAGTASTNEKLFF. Supplemented by reference TRBV5-1 and TRBJ1-4, the full variable domain reads KAGVTQTPRYLIKTRGQQVTLSCSPISGHRSVSWYQQTPGQGLQFLFEYFSETQRNKGNFPGRFSGRQFSNSRSEMNVSTLELGDSALYLCASSAGTASTNEKLFFGSGTQLSVL.

V usage is TRBV13 and J usage is TRBJ2-7, with D possibly being TRBD1 (6 bases). Germline V lookup: CDR1 PRHDT, CDR2 FYEKMQ (reference sequence). V shed 3 bases and J shed 4 bases, with 10 bases lying between them. The CDR3 has 13 amino acids. The CDR3 protein is CASSLSQGYEQYF. CDR3 coding DNA: TGTGCCAGCAGCTTGTCCCAGGGGTACGAGCAGTACTTC.

This clone is a singleton in its sample. The J gene is TRBJ1-2, the V gene TRBV5-6; D might be TRBD1 (5 bases). This CDR3 is 13 amino acids long. Germline loops: CDR1 SGHDT, CDR2 YYEEEE. Deletions cut 1 base from V and 4 bases from J, with 8 bases between. For the CDR3, the DNA is TGTGCCAGCAGCTTGCAGGGTGGCTATGGCTACACCTTC. It is translated as CASSLQGGYGYTF.

The gene calls are TRBV6-5 and TRBJ1-4; D is undetermined. Germline CDR1 MNHEY, CDR2 SVGAGI. V lost 0 bases, J lost 3 bases, and 8 bases lay in between. CDR3 size: 15 residues. As DNA, the CDR3 is TGTGCCAGCAGTTACTCGGAGGGAGCTAATGAAAAACTGTTTTTT. It yields the protein CASSYSEGANEKLFF.